This T cell receptor beta chain is drawn from a study of OX40 agonist ivuxolimab in advanced cancers. Across the study: The patients got ivuxolimab, which is an agonistic anti-OX40 (CD134) antibody. Subjects had a mean age of about 65 years, with a range of about 20 to 85; roughly 83% were male.

This clone was counted between two and nine times. Its specificity is unknown. Sequencing was performed with immunoSEQ multiplex PCR; in TCRdb, only in-frame clones are kept and a portion is missing. This sample has 75,000 to 95,000 clones, with approximately 86% found just once. V dropped 6 bases and J dropped 4 bases, with 14 bases sitting between them. This CDR3 comprises 14 residues. Germline CDR1 and CDR2: MNHEY and SMNVEV (reference sequence). Study results and limitations: At doses 0.1 to 3.0 mg/kg, CD4+ and CD8+ clones expanded. Researchers report that CD8+ T cells had, on average, more expanded clones than CD4+.

The V and J genes are TRBV27 and TRBJ2-3; possibly TRBD2 for D (6 bases). This receptor was obtained from an adult with an advanced solid tumor such as melanoma, head and neck, liver or kidney cancer. Sample: CD4+ or CD8+ T cells sorted from blood, taken in a trial of the OX40 agonist ivuxolimab. CDR3 sequence reads: CASRRLGLADTQYF. Here the CDR3 DNA reads TGTGCCAGCAGGAGACTAGGACTCGCAGATACGCAGTATTTT.